Below are 19 T cell receptor beta chains sequenced from a single sample in a study of blood T cells in healthy people across ages. PCR was performed a second time for about 7 to 12 cycles using a sample-barcoded 5' primer and a J-beta primer mix. TCRdb re-called the 5' RACE reads through MiXCR, storing one row per CDR3 protein. Among some 800,000 distinct CDR3 sequences, approximately 25% were seen once, and the ten largest hold around 3.6%. The same specimen was also included in a second study, on T cells of mothers and their children.

The sample comprised blood. The receptors here all came from a boy younger than 18 in good health.

This clonotype was counted between two and nine times. The chain employs TRBV6-6 and TRBJ2-7; 9 nucleotides agree with TRBD1. The CDR3 is 14 amino acids. CDR1 MNHNY and CDR2 SVGAGI come from the germline V gene (reference sequence). The V gene end was trimmed by 2 bases and the J gene end by 5 bases; junction bases not matched to a gene: 4. The CDR3 sequence is CASSYPGTGNEQYF. The CDR3 DNA sequence: TGTGCCAGCAGTTACCCAGGGACAGGGAACGAGCAGTACTTC.

This clonotype occurred a few times. V gene TRBV29-1 combines with J gene TRBJ2-3; TRBD1 or TRBD2 may be the D gene (5 bases each). This CDR3 contains 12 residues. Germline CDR1 is SQVTM and CDR2 is ANQGSEA. Trimming pared 6 bases from V and 0 bases from J, leaving 7 bases between. CDR3 region: CSVGTSTDTQYF. CDR3 DNA sequence: TGCAGCGTGGGGACGAGCACAGATACGCAGTATTTT.

This clonotype has a handful of counts. The chain is built from TRBV5-1 and TRBJ2-5; tentatively, D is TRBD1 (6 bases). V dropped 4 bases and J dropped 3 bases, with 13 bases sitting between them. The germline V gene encodes CDR1 SGHRS and CDR2 YFSETQ. There are 14 residues in the CDR3. The chain's CDR3 is CASSVRRDKETQYF. In DNA form, the CDR3 reads TGCGCCAGCAGCGTACGCCGGGACAAAGAGACCCAGTACTTC. The full variable domain, with the rest looked up from reference TRBV5-1 and TRBJ2-5, is KAGVTQTPRYLIKTRGQQVTLSCSPISGHRSVSWYQQTPGQGLQFLFEYFSETQRNKGNFPGRFSGRQFSNSRSEMNVSTLELGDSALYLCASSVRRDKETQYFGPGTRLLVL.

The rearrangement uses TRBV14 and TRBJ2-3, with D maybe TRBD2 (6 bases). The CDR3 spans 14 residues. Germline V gene lookup returns CDR1 SGHDN and CDR2 FVKESK. The V and J ends lost 0 bases and 8 bases respectively, with 12 bases between them. CDR3 nucleotide sequence: TGTGCCAGCAGCCAAGATTGGGCGGGGAGTACGCAGTATTTT. It codes for CASSQDWAGSTQYF.

This clonotype was observed a few times. The CDR3 bases are TGCAGCGTTGTAGGGACAGGCGTAAGCACAGATACGCAGTATTTT. Translating it yields CSVVGTGVSTDTQYF. The chain recombines TRBV29-1 with TRBJ2-3; 8 bases match TRBD1. The junction had 6 bases not matched to a gene; V was cut back by 4 bases and J by 0 bases. Germline V gene data show CDR1 as SQVTM and CDR2 as ANQGSEA. CDR3 length: 15 amino acids.

This clonotype was found many times. The CDR3 is CASSLVQGAYEQYF. As DNA, the CDR3 is TGTGCCAGCAGCTTAGTACAGGGGGCCTACGAGCAGTACTTC. The chain uses TRBV27 and TRBJ2-7; TRBD1 matches at 8 bases. Trimming cost V 6 bases and J 2 bases; bases outside gene matches: 6. Looked up from germline, CDR1 is MNHEY and CDR2 is SMNVEV (reference sequence). The CDR3 loop spans 14 amino acids.

This clonotype has more than one count but fewer than ten. The rearrangement uses TRBV9 and TRBJ2-3; D gene uncertain. Germline CDR1 and CDR2: SGDLS and YYNGEE. The CDR3 spans 13 residues. Trimming left V 4 bases short and J 5 bases short, with 11 bases between. The CDR3 DNA reads TGTGCCAGCAGCATTACCGTGGGAGATACGCAGTATTTT. This sequence encodes CASSITVGDTQYF. Drawing the rest from reference TRBV9 and TRBJ2-3, the complete variable domain is DSGVTQTPKHLITATGQRVTLRCSPRSGDLSVYWYQQSLDQGLQFLIQYYNGEERAKGNILERFSAQQFPDLHSELNLSSLELGDSALYFCASSITVGDTQYFGPGTRLTVL.

This clonotype has just a few counts. The chain recombines TRBV7-9 with TRBJ1-3; the D gene is possibly TRBD1 (5 bases). This CDR3 region has 15 residues. Trimming cost V 4 bases and J 8 bases, with 18 bases left between them. From germline, CDR1 is SEHNR and CDR2 FQNEAQ (reference sequence). In nucleotides, the CDR3 is TGTGCCAGCAGCTCCCCGGGACCGGATCCGGACACCATATATTTT. Translation: CASSSPGPDPDTIYF.

As for this clonotype: One junction end disagrees with the germline gene, perhaps due to a read error. V is TRBV5-1 and J is TRBJ1-5; the D gene is possibly TRBD1 (5 bases). The CDR3 totals 14 residues. Germline V lookup: CDR1 SGHRS, CDR2 YFSETQ. CDR3 amino acids: CASSRSGDDQHQHF. The CDR3 DNA follows: TGCGCCAGCAGCCGTTCGGGGGACGATCAGCACCAGCATTTT.

The chain employs TRBV6-1 and TRBJ1-4; a possible D gene is TRBD1 (5 bases). In germline, CDR1 is MNHNS, CDR2 SASEGT. V was shortened by 0 bases and J by 8 bases, with 13 bases between the two germline ends. The CDR3 consists of 15 residues. For the CDR3, the DNA is TGTGCCAGCAGTGAAGCTCGGGGACTGAAGGAAAAACTGTTTTTT. This translates into CASSEARGLKEKLFF.

This clonotype appeared a few times. V is TRBV12-3 or TRBV12-4 and J is TRBJ1-1, with D possibly being TRBD1 (5 bases). The V and J ends lost 3 bases and 11 bases respectively, with 13 bases between them. The CDR3 runs 12 residues. The chain's CDR3 is CASSLGTVGAFF. The CDR3 coding sequence is TGTGCCAGCAGTTTGGGGACGGTAGGGGCTTTCTTT.

In this sample, this clonotype turned up a few times. This rearrangement joins TRBV3-1 to TRBJ1-1, with a possible D match to TRBD1 (6 bases). Between the trimmed V and J ends, which lost 0 bases and 1 base, there was a span of 9 bases. Germline CDR1 reads LGHDT; CDR2 reads YNNKEL (reference sequence). The CDR3 consists of 15 residues. CDR3 nucleotide sequence: TGTGCCAGCAGCCAAGAAAGGGGGGCGAACACTGAAGCTTTCTTT. Translating gives CASSQERGANTEAFF.

This chain joins TRBV7-2 and TRBJ2-7; TRBD1 agrees at 9 bases. The germline V gene encodes CDR1 SGHTA and CDR2 FQGNSA. V shed 0 bases and J 2 bases; nucleotides not matched to a gene: 20. The CDR3 contains 21 residues. CDR3 loop: CASSLASTTLTYRGRAYEQYF. CDR3 in DNA: TGTGCCAGCAGCTTAGCATCGACTACACTCACTTACAGGGGGCGCGCCTACGAGCAGTACTTC.

This chain links TRBV12-3 or TRBV12-4 with TRBJ2-5, with 7 bases fitting TRBD2. The DNA end is more similar to TRBJ2-7, so the J call may be wrong. The CDR3 totals 15 residues. In nucleotides, the CDR3 is TGTGCCAGCAGTTTATCGCTAGCGGCACCCTACGAGCAGTACTTC. Its translation: CASSLSLAAPYEQYF.

A remark on this clonotype: At one of its ends the junction is not consistent with the germline gene, which may arise from a read error. V usage is TRBV9 and J usage is TRBJ1-2; D is ambiguous. CDR1 and CDR2 (germline): SGDLS, YYNGEE. This CDR3 is built from 16 residues. Here the CDR3 reads CANSETKDGTNYGYTF. In nucleotides, the CDR3 is TGTGCCAACAGCGAGACGAAGGACGGAACTAACTATGGCTACACCTTC.

The CDR3 nucleotides are TGTGCCAGCAGCATCTCATGGGGGTCGTTGGGCACCGGGGAGCTGTTTTTT. This codes for CASSISWGSLGTGELFF. The rearrangement links TRBV28 to TRBJ2-2; D may correspond to TRBD1 or TRBD2 (5 bases each). CDR1 is MDHEN, CDR2 SYDVKM, per germline. Trimming took off 6 bases at V and 4 bases at J, with 21 bases between the two ends. The length of the CDR3 is 17 residues.

This clonotype appeared a few times. This chain links TRBV13 with TRBJ2-7; D tentatively reads TRBD1 or TRBD2 (5 bases each). The V gene's germline CDR1 is PRHDT and CDR2 FYEKMQ (reference sequence). Trimming pared 3 bases from V and 3 bases from J, leaving 24 bases between. The CDR3 totals 18 residues. CDR3 sequence (DNA): TGTGCCAGCAGCTTTCGGGACGGACAATCCCCAGAGATCTACGAGCAGTACTTC. It encodes CASSFRDGQSPEIYEQYF.

The CDR3 DNA is TGTGCCAGCAGTGGACAGTTCTACGAGCAGTACTTC. Translation gives CASSGQFYEQYF. The chain links TRBV28 to TRBJ2-7; TRBD1 might be the D (6 bases). The germline V gene encodes CDR1 MDHEN and CDR2 SYDVKM. V dropped 5 bases and J dropped 3 bases, with 8 bases sitting between them. This CDR3 contains 12 residues.

This clonotype was seen more than once but under ten times. The chain is built from TRBV7-9 and TRBJ2-3; D is possibly TRBD1 (6 bases). V lost 6 bases and J 0 bases, leaving 10 bases between the germline ends. The CDR3 loop spans 14 amino acids. From germline, CDR1 is SEHNR and CDR2 FQNEAQ (reference sequence). CDR3 coding DNA: TGTGCCAGCAGTGGGACACTGAGCACAGATACGCAGTATTTT. Translated: CASSGTLSTDTQYF.